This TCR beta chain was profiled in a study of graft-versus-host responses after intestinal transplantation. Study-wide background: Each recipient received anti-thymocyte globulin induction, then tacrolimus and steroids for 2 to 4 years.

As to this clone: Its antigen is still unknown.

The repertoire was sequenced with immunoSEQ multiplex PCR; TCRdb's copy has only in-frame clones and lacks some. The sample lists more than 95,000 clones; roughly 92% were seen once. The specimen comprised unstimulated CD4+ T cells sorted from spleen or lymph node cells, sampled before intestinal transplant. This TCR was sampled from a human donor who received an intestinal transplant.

The CDR3, as DNA: TGTGCCAGCAGCTCGGGACAGGGATCTCATGAGCAGTTCTTC. It translates to CASSSGQGSHEQFF. The V call is TRBV7-2, the J call TRBJ2-1; 9 bases line up with TRBD1. Germline lookup yields CDR1 SGHTA and CDR2 FQGNSA. The CDR3 has 14 amino acids. Unmatched junction bases numbered 6, after V lost 4 bases and J lost 8 bases. The full variable domain, rest sourced from reference TRBV7-2 and TRBJ2-1, is GAGVSQSPSNKVTEKGKDVELRCDPISGHTALYWYRQSLGQGLEFLIYFQGNSAPDKSGLPSDRFSAERTGGSVSTLTIQRTQQEDSAVYLCASSSGQGSHEQFFGPGTRLTVL.